This T cell receptor (beta chain) stems from a study of CD8+CD57+ T cells in acquired aplastic anemia. Germline values: CDR1 DFQATT, CDR2 SNEGSKA (reference sequence). CDR3 length: 12 residues. Between the trimmed V and J ends, which lost 4 bases and 1 base, there was a span of 4 bases. Genomic DNA templated the TCR beta VDJ and CDR3 profiling. MiXCR, run by TCRdb on the reads, gives a single entry per CDR3 protein. The sample records about 180,000 distinct CDR3 sequences, 40% to 55% being singletons. This clonotype was counted ten times or more. What it binds is unknown. Whole-study findings and limits: Patients and controls had in common approximately 29 CD8+ CDR3 sequences. Statistical testing detected no significant gap in CD8+ Simpson's diversity between patients and controls.

This receptor was obtained from a human donor in good health. The V gene is TRBV20-1, the J gene TRBJ2-2; D unclear. The sample comprised sorted CD4+, CD8+, or CD8+CD57+ T cells (not recorded which) from PBMCs. Here the CDR3 DNA reads TGCAGTGCTAAGAAGAACACCGGGGAGCTGTTTTTT. This translates into CSAKKNTGELFF.